What follows are 21 T cell receptor beta chains derived from one specimen sequenced in a study of T cell responses to AZD1222 COVID-19 vaccine. Profiling relied on immunoSEQ multiplex PCR, and the TCRdb table lists in-frame clones only, not all of them. The repertoire includes 150,000 to 200,000 clones, approximately 90% of them detected once, and 6.5% to 8.5% sits in the top ten. The source material was peripheral blood, sampled on day 0 of AZD1222 vaccination. These receptors all stem from an adult in good health.

This chain links TRBV5-1 with TRBJ2-6, with D unclear. CDR3 length equals 15 residues. Germline V CDR1 and CDR2: SGHRS, YFSETQ. V lost 2 bases and J lost 1, with 7 bases in between. The CDR3 nucleotides are TGCGCCAGCAGCTTTGGAGCGTCTGGGGCCAACGTCCTGACTTTC. The encoded protein is CASSFGASGANVLTF.

This clone was counted once. This chain connects TRBV3-1 (or the pseudogene TRBV3-2) to TRBJ2-5; a possible D gene is TRBD2 (5 bases). This CDR3 contains 15 residues. Trimming shortened V by 2 bases and J by 1 base, and 11 bases separated the two germline ends. Germline CDR1 reads LGHDT; CDR2 reads YNNKEL (reference sequence). The CDR3 DNA is TGTGCCAGCAGCCAATCGAGGGTGGCCCAAGAGACCCAGTACTTC. It yields the protein CASSQSRVAQETQYF.

The rearrangement uses TRBV21-1 and TRBJ2-1; the D call in the table, TRBD1, was not verified against the DNA. TRBV21-1 is marked as a pseudogene. The CDR3 extends over 14 amino acids. In DNA, the CDR3 is TGTGCCAGCAGCGCCAAACAGGGACGCGGTGAGCAGTTCTTC. Encoded protein: CASSAKQGRGEQFF.

This clone was recorded a few times. DNA for the CDR3: TGTGCCAGCAGTGTTAGGGGCGAGACCCAGTACTTC. Its protein product is CASSVRGETQYF. J is TRBJ2-5 and V is TRBV27; D perhaps matches TRBD1 (5 bases). Trimming took 5 bases from V and 5 from J, leaving 9 bases between them. CDR3 length: 12 residues. The germline gives CDR1 MNHEY, CDR2 SMNVEV (reference sequence).

This sequence joins TRBV7-9 and TRBJ2-7, with 9 bases lining up with TRBD1. CDR1 is SEHNR and CDR2 is FQNEAQ in the germline V gene (reference sequence). The CDR3 is 14 amino acids. V was pared by 6 bases and J by 6 bases, with 9 bases of the junction left unmatched. The CDR3 sequence is CASSSGGQGAEQYF. As DNA, the CDR3 is TGTGCCAGCAGTTCGGGGGGACAGGGTGCCGAGCAGTACTTC.

CDR3 bases: TGCGCCAGCAGCTCCCTGGCGGGGGGGCTACCTCGCACAGATACGCAGTATTTT. Translated: CASSSLAGGLPRTDTQYF. This sequence joins TRBV5-1 and TRBJ2-3, with TRBD2 matching over 9 bases. CDR1 is SGHRS, CDR2 YFSETQ, per germline. The CDR3 is 18 residues long. Losses at the gene ends were 3 bases for V and 1 base for J; bases not matched to a gene: 12.

The chain joins TRBV5-1 to TRBJ2-3; 9 bases align to TRBD2. With 4 bases clipped from V and 4 bases from J, the junction kept 10 bases outside the gene matches. This CDR3 contains 16 residues. CDR1 and CDR2 from the germline V gene are SGHRS and YFSETQ. CDR3 sequence reads: CASSNTVGGGADTQYF. In DNA form, the CDR3 reads TGCGCCAGCAGCAACACCGTCGGCGGGGGGGCAGATACGCAGTATTTT.

The rearrangement links TRBV7-9 to TRBJ2-7, with TRBD1 matching over 8 bases. CDR1 SEHNR and CDR2 FQNEAQ come from the germline V gene (reference sequence). CDR3 size: 15 residues. Trimming at V came to 1 base and at J to 7 bases, leaving 9 bases not matched to a gene. Here the CDR3 DNA reads TGTGCCAGCAGCTTAGATCAGGGGGCGCTGGGGGAGCAGTACTTC. It specifies CASSLDQGALGEQYF. Complete variable domain (other parts from reference TRBV7-9 and TRBJ2-7): DTGVSQNPRHKITKRGQNVTFRCDPISEHNRLYWYRQTLGQGPEFLTYFQNEAQLEKSRLLSDRFSAERPKGSFSTLEIQRTEQGDSAMYLCASSLDQGALGEQYFGPGTRLTVT.

This clone was seen just once. The CDR3 loop is CASLRRNYGYTF. For the CDR3, the DNA is TGTGCCAGTCTGAGGAGAAACTATGGCTACACCTTC. The rearrangement joins TRBV28 to TRBJ1-2; the D is unclear. The CDR3 has 12 residues. Germline V gene data show CDR1 as MDHEN and CDR2 as SYDVKM. V lost 9 bases to trimming and J lost 2 bases, with 10 bases between them.

The chain uses TRBV29-1 and TRBJ2-3, with D perhaps matching TRBD2 (6 bases). The CDR3 extends over 12 amino acids. V shed 2 bases and J shed 8 bases, with 11 bases lying between them. CDR1 is SQVTM and CDR2 is ANQGSEA in the germline V gene. This CDR3 reads CSVELAGGTQYF. CDR3 sequence (DNA): TGCAGCGTTGAACTAGCCGGGGGTACGCAGTATTTT.

The chain has TRBV5-4 and TRBJ2-3, with 10 bases matching TRBD2. After removal of 2 bases from V and 2 bases from J, the junction contained 11 bases not matched to a gene. This CDR3 comprises 18 residues. CDR1 is SGHNT, CDR2 YYREEE, per germline (reference sequence). CDR3 residues: CASSFLSGGSLNTDTQYF. The CDR3 DNA sequence: TGTGCCAGCAGCTTCCTTAGCGGGGGGTCTTTAAACACAGATACGCAGTATTTT.

The genes are TRBV19 and TRBJ1-1; D unclear. Germline V CDR1 and CDR2: LNHDA, SQIVND (reference sequence). V dropped 3 bases and J dropped 11 bases, with 13 bases sitting between them. This CDR3 has 12 amino acids. CDR3 sequence reads: CASSIGSPGAFF. DNA for the CDR3: TGTGCCAGTAGTATTGGAAGCCCGGGGGCTTTCTTT.

The chain links TRBV19 to TRBJ2-1, with 7 bases fitting TRBD2. J lost 5 bases, V lost 9 bases, and 13 bases had no gene match. Germline-derived CDR1 and CDR2 are LNHDA and SQIVND (reference sequence). This CDR3 comprises 15 residues. CDR3 protein: CASHAGVGSHNEQFF. Here the CDR3 DNA reads TGTGCCAGCCACGCGGGAGTAGGGTCCCACAATGAGCAGTTCTTC.

The J gene is TRBJ1-6, the V gene TRBV21-1. TRBV21-1 is listed as a pseudogene. The CDR3 runs to 11 residues. DNA of the CDR3: TGTGCCAGCAGCAAGACATGGACCCCGGACTTT. This gives the protein CASSKTWTPDF.

This sequence joins TRBV3-1 (or the pseudogene TRBV3-2) and TRBJ2-1; 12 positions agree with TRBD2. Losses at the gene ends were 4 bases for V and 9 bases for J; bases not matched to a gene: 7. Germline V lookup: CDR1 LGHDT, CDR2 YNNKEL (reference sequence). The CDR3 spans 15 residues. CDR3 sequence reads: CASSRQLAGGLEQFF. The DNA for the CDR3 is TGTGCCAGCAGCCGCCAACTAGCGGGGGGACTTGAGCAGTTCTTC.

This clone came up a few times. The CDR3 is CASSLRAANYGYTF. In DNA, the CDR3 is TGTGCCAGCAGCTTACGCGCGGCTAACTATGGCTACACCTTC. The chain is built from TRBV7-9 and TRBJ1-2; D not resolved. The CDR3 runs to 14 residues. Germline CDR1 is SEHNR and CDR2 is FQNEAQ (reference sequence). Trimming stripped 2 bases from V and 0 bases from J, with 7 bases between. Using reference TRBV7-9 and TRBJ1-2 for the parts outside the CDR3, the full variable domain is DTGVSQNPRHKITKRGQNVTFRCDPISEHNRLYWYRQTLGQGPEFLTYFQNEAQLEKSRLLSDRFSAERPKGSFSTLEIQRTEQGDSAMYLCASSLRAANYGYTFGSGTRLTVV.

The chain combines TRBV5-6 with TRBJ1-1, with D hard to call. V was clipped by 2 bases and J by 6 bases, with 8 bases between them. CDR3 length equals 12 residues. The germline V gene has CDR1 SGHDT and CDR2 YYEEEE. The CDR3 nucleotides are TGTGCCAGCAGCTTTCGGTGGGCTGAAGCTTTCTTT. Translation gives CASSFRWAEAFF.

The genes are TRBV10-3 and TRBJ1-1; D not resolved. The CDR3 spans 13 residues. V shed 7 bases and J shed 1 base, with 10 bases lying between them. Per germline, CDR1 ENHRY and CDR2 SYGVKD. The CDR3 nucleotides are TGTGCCATCACCGAGGCCGGGAACACTGAAGCTTTCTTT. Protein sequence: CAITEAGNTEAFF.

This sequence joins TRBV15 and TRBJ1-2; possibly TRBD1 for D (6 bases). Per the germline V gene, CDR1 is LNHNV and CDR2 is YYDKDF (reference sequence). CDR3 length: 16 residues. With 2 bases removed from V and 2 bases from J, the gap between germline ends came to 15 bases. CDR3 region: CATSRLDRSSNYGYTF. CDR3 bases: TGTGCCACCAGCAGACTCGACAGGTCATCAAACTATGGCTACACCTTC.

The chain uses TRBV13 and TRBJ2-1, with 9 bases matching TRBD1. CDR3 length equals 16 residues. J gave up 5 bases and V 0 bases, and 5 bases lay outside the gene matches. Germline V lookup: CDR1 PRHDT, CDR2 FYEKMQ (reference sequence). The CDR3 nucleotides are TGTGCCAGCAGCTTAGGACCCGGGACAGGGAACAATGAGCAGTTCTTC. Protein product: CASSLGPGTGNNEQFF.

The chain recombines TRBV9 with TRBJ2-7; D possibly matches TRBD1 or TRBD2 (5 bases each). Germline V lookup: CDR1 SGDLS, CDR2 YYNGEE. V lost 2 bases and J lost 2, with 17 bases in between. The CDR3 has 16 residues. The CDR3 is CASSVGPFLKPYEQYV. In DNA form, the CDR3 reads TGTGCCAGCAGCGTGGGACCCTTCTTGAAACCCTACGAGCAGTACGTC.